This TCR beta chain was captured in a study of preoperative IRX-2 immunotherapy in early breast cancer. Treatment denoted: preoperative locoregional IRX-2 cytokine immunotherapy. Samples came from a phase Ib trial of preoperative locoregional IRX-2 cytokine immunotherapy. Produced via immunoSEQ multiplex PCR; TCRdb's table is partial and in-frame only. The repertoire holds fewer than 40,000 clones, with about 95% as singletons. The TCR originated in a human donor with breast cancer. The sample was acquired from a patient treated with IRX-2 immunotherapy.

For the CDR3, the DNA is TGTGCCATCAGTGAGTCGGAGGGGGGGCCCTACGAGCAGTACTTC. This translates into CAISESEGGPYEQYF. V is TRBV10-3 and J is TRBJ2-7; D possibly corresponds to TRBD2 (7 bases). CDR3 length equals 15 residues. CDR1 is ENHRY and CDR2 is SYGVKD in the germline V gene. Trimming took off 0 bases at V and 2 bases at J, with 11 bases between the two ends.